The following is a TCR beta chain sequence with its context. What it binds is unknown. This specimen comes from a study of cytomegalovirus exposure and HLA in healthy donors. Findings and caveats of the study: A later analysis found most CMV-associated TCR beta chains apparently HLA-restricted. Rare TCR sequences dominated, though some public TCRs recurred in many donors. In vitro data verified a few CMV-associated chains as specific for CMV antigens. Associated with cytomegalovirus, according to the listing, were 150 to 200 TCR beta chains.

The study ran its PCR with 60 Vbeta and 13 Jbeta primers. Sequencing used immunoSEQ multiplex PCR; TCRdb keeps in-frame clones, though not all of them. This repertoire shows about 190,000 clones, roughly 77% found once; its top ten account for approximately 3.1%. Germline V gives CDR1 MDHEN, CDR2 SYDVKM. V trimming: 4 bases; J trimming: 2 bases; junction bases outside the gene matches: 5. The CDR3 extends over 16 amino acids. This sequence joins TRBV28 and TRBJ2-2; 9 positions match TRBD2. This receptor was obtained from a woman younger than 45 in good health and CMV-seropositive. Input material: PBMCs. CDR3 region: CASSSLGLANTGELFF. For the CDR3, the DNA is TGTGCCAGCAGTTCCCTGGGACTAGCTAACACCGGGGAGCTGTTTTTT.